The 8 T cell receptor beta chains given below trace back to one sample, sequenced in a study of metastatic and nonmetastatic thyroid tumors. No treatment of any kind had been given to any patient before thyroid surgery. TCRdb re-called the PCR reads via MiXCR. Of under 40,000 clones in the sample, roughly 18% were seen once. The sequencing sample was made of blood. The receptors here all came from a female donor with papillary thyroid cancer or a benign thyroid nodule (not recorded which). Some clones in this sample may be carry-over from other donors' samples.

This clone was observed many times. The CDR3 coding sequence is TGTGCCAGCAGCGTAGTACCCCGAAATGAGCAGTTCTTC. Its translation is CASSVVPRNEQFF. The chain uses TRBV9 and TRBJ2-1; no reliable D call. There are 13 residues in the CDR3. V lost 0 bases, J lost 7 bases, and 8 bases lay in between. CDR1 is SGDLS and CDR2 is YYNGEE in the germline V gene.

This clone is deemed medium-sized. The chain employs TRBV6-1 and TRBJ2-7; the D gene is possibly TRBD1 (6 bases). This CDR3 has 14 residues. Trimming pared 6 bases from V and 1 base from J, leaving 13 bases between. The germline V gene encodes CDR1 MNHNS and CDR2 SASEGT. CDR3 protein: CASSWGRSSYEQYF. The DNA for the CDR3 is TGTGCCAGCAGCTGGGGGCGGAGTTCCTACGAGCAGTACTTC.

The rearrangement joins TRBV18 to TRBJ1-1; D remains ambiguous. V was cut by 3 bases and J by 1 base, with 6 bases left in between. CDR1 and CDR2 (germline): KGHSH, LQKENI. This CDR3 has 13 amino acids. The CDR3 region has the DNA TGTGCCAGCTCACCTAGGAAGAACACTGAAGCTTTCTTT. This encodes CASSPRKNTEAFF.

This clone was seen more than once but under ten times. This chain links TRBV19 with TRBJ2-3; either TRBD1 or TRBD2 may fit D (5 bases each). Germline lookup yields CDR1 LNHDA and CDR2 SQIVND (reference sequence). The CDR3 totals 12 residues. The V end was cut by 6 bases, the J end by 11 bases, with 15 bases between. The CDR3 DNA follows: TGTGCCAGTAGACGAAAGGGGAGTGGGCAGTATTTT. Protein product: CASRRKGSGQYF.

The CDR3 DNA reads as TGTGCCAGCAGTTTAAGACCCACCCAGGGGCGGTGGGGCTCAGATACGCAGTATTTT. Translating it yields CASSLRPTQGRWGSDTQYF. The gene calls are TRBV12-3 or TRBV12-4 and TRBJ2-3, with a weak D call TRBD1 (6 bases). Trimming took 2 bases from V and 4 from J, leaving 25 bases between them. This CDR3 spans 19 amino acids.

In its sample, this clone was seen a few times. Since a much larger clone is just one base distant, this may be a read error. This chain uses TRBV29-1 with TRBJ2-1; no clear D. CDR1 and CDR2 from the germline V gene are SQVTM and ANQGSEA. Trimming cost V 4 bases and J 1 base, with 11 bases left between them. The CDR3 covers 14 residues. The chain's CDR3 is CSVVGSLSYNEQFF. Written as DNA, the CDR3 is TGCAGCGTTGTAGGTAGCTTGTCCTACAATGAGCAGTTCTTC.

This clone was picked up many times. The CDR3 reads CSASRGTSGTYEQYF. DNA of the CDR3: TGCAGTGCTAGCCGCGGGACTAGCGGGACCTACGAGCAGTACTTC. The rearrangement joins TRBV20-1 to TRBJ2-7, with 13 bases aligning to TRBD2. The length of the CDR3 is 15 residues. Unmatched junction bases numbered 4, after V lost 3 bases and J lost 2 bases. Germline CDR1 reads DFQATT; CDR2 reads SNEGSKA (reference sequence).

This clone was counted many times. The chain uses TRBV10-3 and TRBJ1-6; D unresolved. The CDR3 runs to 14 residues. The ends were cut back, 7 bases at V and 1 base at J, with 8 bases in the middle. Germline CDR1 and CDR2: ENHRY and SYGVKD. In nucleotides, the CDR3 is TGTGCCATCAACAACGTTTCCTATAATTCACCCCTCCACTTT. Translation gives CAINNVSYNSPLHF.